This T cell receptor beta chain derives from a study of CD8 T cells in Susac syndrome (dated by TCRdb to the late 2010s). A note on the overall study: Of the Susac syndrome patients who were sequenced, six had clinically active disease and roughly 8 were in clinical remission. At the time of blood withdrawal, Susac syndrome patients were either therapy-naive, taking corticosteroids (with some also receiving IVIg), or on IVIg alone. Repertoire sequencing was used to test whether CD8+ T cell activation and differentiation in Susac syndrome was antigen driven.

Peripheral blood CD8+ and CD4+ T cells from healthy donors, Susac syndrome patients and multiple sclerosis patients were profiled using high-throughput TCR beta sequencing. Susac syndrome patients met recently defined diagnostic criteria for definite or probable disease. Bulk CD8+ and CD4+ T cells were purified by magnetic negative isolation, whereas CD8+ TEMRA cells were enriched by FACS. Blood was collected in EDTA tubes and processed within 24 hours, with PBMCs isolated through density gradient centrifugation. PBMCs destined for TCR sequencing were cryopreserved in liquid nitrogen and later thawed in a 37 °C water bath. The sorted or isolated CD4+, CD8+ and CD8+ TEMRA cells reached a purity of at least 90%. The V and J ends are trimmed by 3 bases and 5 bases, leaving 10 bases between them. Based on the germline V gene (reference sequence), the CDR1 and CDR2 sequences are GTSNPN and SVGIG. The CDR3 sequence holds 12 residues, the cysteine and phenylalanine included. Only the CDR3 DNA is retained, 36 bases long and in frame from the first base.

As for this clonotype: Its antigen specificity is not known. No base quality information exists; no much larger clone differs at one position.

Paper-wide results and their limitations: The number of individuals in the TCR sequencing and HLA analysis was acknowledged as relatively small. In patients with Susac syndrome, the CD4+ T cell repertoire showed no detectable clonal expansion.

RNA was extracted using the RNeasy kit, and roughly 0.5 to 1 ug of the RNA was reverse transcribed with random hexamers. TCR beta CDR3 regions were amplified with the immunoSEQ multiplex PCR assay covering 54 Vbeta and 13 Jbeta segments. PCR amplification bias was corrected using a synthetic template baseline for primer optimization and computational correction. The authors' analysis ran thus. Only productive sequences were kept, with reads annotated to V, D and J genes according to IMGT and analyzed in immunoSEQ Analyzer. To calculate clonality, Shannon entropy was normalized by log2 of the number of productive unique sequences and then subtracted from one. For each patient and control, public and private clones were evaluated among the 100 most prevalent clones. A clone was defined as Susac-specific if it was absent from the healthy and MS cohorts, from some 1,100 published viral clones and from other ImmuneACCESS disease sequences. In-frame beta chains were kept once TCRdb had trimmed the public reads at Q25 with fastp and called clones with MiXCR. Rows merge per CDR3 protein into single entries with the most common DNA and genes. It is TCRdb's table, rather than the study itself, that gives the V and J calls and clone size. This sample gives roughly 220,000 distinct CDR3 sequences in total; less than 95% of them show up just once. Together, the top ten hold approximately 0.15% of the sample.

Sequenced sample: CD4+ T cells from PBMCs. The V gene is TRBV30 and the J gene is TRBJ2-5; the D gene may be TRBD1 or TRBD2, since each aligns over 5 bases. The receptor was derived from a human donor with Susac syndrome. This receptor carries the CDR3 CAWRIGDETQYF. Here is the DNA: TGTGCCTGGAGAATAGGGGACGAGACCCAGTACTTC.